The clone carrying this T cell receptor (beta chain) was picked up a small number of times. Its target is not known. This CDR3 contains 14 residues. The V gene's germline CDR1 is DFQATT and CDR2 SNEGSKA (reference sequence). J gave up 5 bases and V 3 bases, and 5 bases lay outside the gene matches. The sample originates from a study of read filtering for tumor transcriptome and immune sequencing. For the study at large: The cohort had about 16 men and approximately 13 women aged roughly 47 to 80, mean about 70 years.

Study-level findings and limits: This fraction held mixed bone marrow immune cells after CD138-negative sorting. Single-read clonotypes: roughly 81% of IR-seq clonotypes (about 3.5% of reads), roughly 70% of RNA-seq clonotypes (roughly 45% of reads).

The library was built from 400 ng RNA with molecular barcoded adaptors for alpha/delta and beta/gamma chains. Via MiXCR, TCRdb re-called the reads, giving one row per CDR3 protein. Among tens of thousands of distinct CDR3 sequences listed, around 21% were seen once. At the time of active disease, bone marrow was collected from every patient. Sequenced input: a population of CD138-negative cells sorted from bone marrow. The V gene is TRBV20-1, the J gene TRBJ2-2; 8 nucleotides line up with TRBD2. This TCR was recovered from a donor aged 40 or older with multiple myeloma. CDR3 DNA: TGCAGTGCTAGGATCGCTAGCGGGACCGGGGAGCTGTTTTTT. It yields the protein CSARIASGTGELFF.